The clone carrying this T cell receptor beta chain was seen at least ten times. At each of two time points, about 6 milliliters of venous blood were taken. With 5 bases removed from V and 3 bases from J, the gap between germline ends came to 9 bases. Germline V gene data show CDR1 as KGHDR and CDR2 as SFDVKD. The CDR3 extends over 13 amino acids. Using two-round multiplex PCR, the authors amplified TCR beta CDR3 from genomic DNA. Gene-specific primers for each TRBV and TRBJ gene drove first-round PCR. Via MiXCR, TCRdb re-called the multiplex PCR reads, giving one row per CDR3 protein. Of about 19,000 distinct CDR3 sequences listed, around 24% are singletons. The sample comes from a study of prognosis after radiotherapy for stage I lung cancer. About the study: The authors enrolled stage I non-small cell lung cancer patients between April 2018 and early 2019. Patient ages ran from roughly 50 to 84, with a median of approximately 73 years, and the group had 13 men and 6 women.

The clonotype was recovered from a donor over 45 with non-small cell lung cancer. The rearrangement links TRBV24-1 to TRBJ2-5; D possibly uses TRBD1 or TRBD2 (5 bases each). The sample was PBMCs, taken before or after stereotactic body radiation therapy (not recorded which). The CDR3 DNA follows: TGTGCCACCAGTGCCGGGACCGAAGAGACCCAGTACTTC. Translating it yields CATSAGTEETQYF.